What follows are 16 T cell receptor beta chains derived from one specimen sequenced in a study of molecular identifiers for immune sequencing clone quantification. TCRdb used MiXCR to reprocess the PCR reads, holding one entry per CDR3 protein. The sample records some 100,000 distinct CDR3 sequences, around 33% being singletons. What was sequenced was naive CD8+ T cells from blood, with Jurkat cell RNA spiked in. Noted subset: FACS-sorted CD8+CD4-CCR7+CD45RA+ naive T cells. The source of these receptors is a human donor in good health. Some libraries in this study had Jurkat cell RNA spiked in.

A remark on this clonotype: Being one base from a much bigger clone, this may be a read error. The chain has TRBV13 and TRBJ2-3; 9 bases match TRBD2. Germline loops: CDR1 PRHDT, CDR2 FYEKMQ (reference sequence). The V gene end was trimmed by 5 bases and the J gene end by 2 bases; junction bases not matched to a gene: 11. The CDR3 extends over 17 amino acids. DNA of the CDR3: TGTGCCAGCAGCATAGCTCTCCTAGCGGGGCACACAGATACGCAGTATTTT. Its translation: CASSIALLAGHTDTQYF.

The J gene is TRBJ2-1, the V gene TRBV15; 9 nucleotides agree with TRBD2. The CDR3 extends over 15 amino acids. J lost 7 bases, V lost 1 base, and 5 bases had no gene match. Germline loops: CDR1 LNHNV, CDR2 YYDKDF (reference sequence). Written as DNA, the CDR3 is TGTGCCACCAGCAGAGTAGGCGGGAGGGTTAATGAGCAGTTCTTC. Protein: CATSRVGGRVNEQFF.

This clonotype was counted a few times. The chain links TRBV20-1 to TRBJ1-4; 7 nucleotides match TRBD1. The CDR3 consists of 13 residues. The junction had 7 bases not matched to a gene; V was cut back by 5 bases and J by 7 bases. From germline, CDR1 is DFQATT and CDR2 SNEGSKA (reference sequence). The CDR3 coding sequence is TGCAGTGCTTTGACAGGGTGGTCTGAAAAACTGTTTTTT. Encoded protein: CSALTGWSEKLFF.

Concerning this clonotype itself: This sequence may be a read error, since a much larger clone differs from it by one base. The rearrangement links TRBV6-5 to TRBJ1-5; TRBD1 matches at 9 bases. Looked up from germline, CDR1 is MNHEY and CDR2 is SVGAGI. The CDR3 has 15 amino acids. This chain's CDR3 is CASSYGGQGSQPQQF. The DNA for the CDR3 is TGTGCCAGCAGTTACGGGGGACAGGGAAGTCAGCCCCAGCAATTT.

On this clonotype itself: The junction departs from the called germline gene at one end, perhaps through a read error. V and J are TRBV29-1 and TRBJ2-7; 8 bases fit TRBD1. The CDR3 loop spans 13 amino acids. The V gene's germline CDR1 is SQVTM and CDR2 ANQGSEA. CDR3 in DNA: TGCTGCGTAGCCTCCGGGACAGGCTACGAGCAGTACTTC. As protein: CCVASGTGYEQYF.

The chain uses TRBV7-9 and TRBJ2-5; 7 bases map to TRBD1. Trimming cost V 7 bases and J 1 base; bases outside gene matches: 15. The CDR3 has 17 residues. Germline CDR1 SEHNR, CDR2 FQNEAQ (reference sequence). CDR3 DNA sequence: TGTGCCAGCAACCTCATTGAGGGCAGGGGGACCCAAGAGACCCAGTACTTC. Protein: CASNLIEGRGTQETQYF.

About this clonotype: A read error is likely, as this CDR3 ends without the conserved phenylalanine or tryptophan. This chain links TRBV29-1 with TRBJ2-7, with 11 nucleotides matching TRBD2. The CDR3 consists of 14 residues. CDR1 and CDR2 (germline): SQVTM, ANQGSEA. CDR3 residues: CNDGLAGGPVEQYI. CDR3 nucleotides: TGCAACGATGGACTAGCGGGCGGGCCCGTCGAGCAGTACATC.

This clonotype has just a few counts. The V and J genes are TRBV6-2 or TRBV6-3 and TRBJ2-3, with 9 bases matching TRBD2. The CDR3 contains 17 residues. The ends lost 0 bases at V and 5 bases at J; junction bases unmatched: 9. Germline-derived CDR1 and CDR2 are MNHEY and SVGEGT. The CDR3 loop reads CASSYSSGGRAEDTQYF. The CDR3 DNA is TGTGCCAGCAGTTACTCGAGTGGCGGGAGGGCCGAAGATACGCAGTATTTT.

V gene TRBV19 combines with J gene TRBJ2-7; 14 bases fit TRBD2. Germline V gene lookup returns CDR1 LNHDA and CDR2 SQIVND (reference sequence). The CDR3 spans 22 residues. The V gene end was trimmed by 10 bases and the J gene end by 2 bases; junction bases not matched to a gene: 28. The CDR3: CATGGFGTGPTSGREGAYEQYF. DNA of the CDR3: TGTGCCACAGGGGGCTTCGGGACAGGACCGACTAGCGGGAGGGAAGGAGCCTACGAGCAGTACTTC.

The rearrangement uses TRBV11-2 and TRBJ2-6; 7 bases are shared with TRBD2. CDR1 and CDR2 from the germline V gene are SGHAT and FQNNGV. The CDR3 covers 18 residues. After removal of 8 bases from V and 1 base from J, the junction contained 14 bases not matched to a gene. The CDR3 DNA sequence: TGTGCCAGCCGACCCGCAGGGAGGGGATATTCTGGGGCCAACGTCCTGACTTTC. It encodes CASRPAGRGYSGANVLTF.

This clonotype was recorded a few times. CDR3 in amino acids: CASIAGTTGELFF. DNA for the CDR3: TGTGCCAGCATCGCGGGAACCACCGGGGAGCTGTTTTTT. This chain uses TRBV6-6 with TRBJ2-2, with a possible D match to TRBD2 (6 bases). Germline V CDR1 and CDR2: MNHNY, SVGAGI (reference sequence). This CDR3 region has 13 residues. V was clipped by 7 bases and J by 4 bases, with 10 bases between them.

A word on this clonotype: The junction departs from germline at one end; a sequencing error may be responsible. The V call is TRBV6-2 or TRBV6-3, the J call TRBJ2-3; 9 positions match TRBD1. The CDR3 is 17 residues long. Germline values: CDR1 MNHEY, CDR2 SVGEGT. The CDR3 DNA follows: TGTGCCAGCTGTTACTCTGCGGGACAGGGATACACAGATACGCAGTATTTT. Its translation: CASCYSAGQGYTDTQYF.

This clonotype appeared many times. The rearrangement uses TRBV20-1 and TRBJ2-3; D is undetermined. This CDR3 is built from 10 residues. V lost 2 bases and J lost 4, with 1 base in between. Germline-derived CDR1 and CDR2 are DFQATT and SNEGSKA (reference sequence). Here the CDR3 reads CSARPDTQYF. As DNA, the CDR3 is TGCAGTGCTAGACCAGATACGCAGTATTTT.

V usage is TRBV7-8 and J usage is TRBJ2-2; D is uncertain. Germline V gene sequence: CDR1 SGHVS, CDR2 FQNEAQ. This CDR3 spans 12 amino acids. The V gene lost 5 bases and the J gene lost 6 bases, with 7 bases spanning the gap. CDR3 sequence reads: CASSAGSGELFF. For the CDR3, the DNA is TGTGCCAGCAGCGCTGGCTCCGGGGAGCTGTTTTTT. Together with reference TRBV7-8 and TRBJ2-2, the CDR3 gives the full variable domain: GAGVSQSPRYKVAKRGQDVALRCDPISGHVSLFWYQQALGQGPEFLTYFQNEAQLDKSGLPSDRFFAERPEGSVSTLKIQRTQQEDSAVYLCASSAGSGELFFGEGSRLTVL.

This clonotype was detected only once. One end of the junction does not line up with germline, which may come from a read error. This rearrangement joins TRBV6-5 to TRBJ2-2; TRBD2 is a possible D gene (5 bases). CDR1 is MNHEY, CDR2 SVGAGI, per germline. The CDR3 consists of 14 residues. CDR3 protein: CACSYGENTGELFF. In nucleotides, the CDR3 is TGTGCCTGCAGTTACGGGGAGAACACCGGGGAGCTGTTTTTT.

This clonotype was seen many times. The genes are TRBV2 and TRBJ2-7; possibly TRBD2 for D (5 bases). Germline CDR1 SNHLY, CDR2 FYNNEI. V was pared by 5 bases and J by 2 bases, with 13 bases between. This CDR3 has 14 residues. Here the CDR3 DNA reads TGTGCCAGCAGTCCAACTAGAGGCCCCTACGAGCAGTACTTC. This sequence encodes CASSPTRGPYEQYF. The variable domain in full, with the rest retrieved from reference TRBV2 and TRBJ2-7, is EPEVTQTPSHQVTQMGQEVILRCVPISNHLYFYWYRQILGQKVEFLVSFYNNEISEKSEIFDDQFSVERPDGSNFTLKIRSTKLEDSAMYFCASSPTRGPYEQYFGPGTRLTVT.